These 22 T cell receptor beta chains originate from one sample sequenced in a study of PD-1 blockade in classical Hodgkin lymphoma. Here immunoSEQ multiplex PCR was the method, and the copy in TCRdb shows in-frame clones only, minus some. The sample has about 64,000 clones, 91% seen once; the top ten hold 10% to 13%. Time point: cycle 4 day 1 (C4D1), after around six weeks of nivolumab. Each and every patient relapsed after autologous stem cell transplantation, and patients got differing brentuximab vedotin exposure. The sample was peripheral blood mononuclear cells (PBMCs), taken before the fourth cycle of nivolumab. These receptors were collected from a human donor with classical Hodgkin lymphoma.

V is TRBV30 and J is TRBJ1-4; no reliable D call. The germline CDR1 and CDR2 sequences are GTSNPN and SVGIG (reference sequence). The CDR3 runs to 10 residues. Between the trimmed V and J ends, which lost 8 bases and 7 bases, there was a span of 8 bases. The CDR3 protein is CAVYIEKLFF. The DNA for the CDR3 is TGTGCCGTCTATATTGAAAAACTGTTTTTT.

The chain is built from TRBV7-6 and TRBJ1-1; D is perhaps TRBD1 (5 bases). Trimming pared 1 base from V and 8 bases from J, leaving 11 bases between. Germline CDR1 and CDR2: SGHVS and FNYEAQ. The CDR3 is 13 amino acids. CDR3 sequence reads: CASSLGGLGEAFF. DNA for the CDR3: TGTGCCAGCAGCTTAGGGGGCTTGGGGGAAGCTTTCTTT.

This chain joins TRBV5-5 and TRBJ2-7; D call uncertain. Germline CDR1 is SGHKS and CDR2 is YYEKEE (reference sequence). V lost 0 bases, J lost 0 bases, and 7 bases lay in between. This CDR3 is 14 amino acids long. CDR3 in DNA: TGTGCCAGCAGCTTGGTGGTTGGCTCCTACGAGCAGTACTTC. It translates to CASSLVVGSYEQYF.

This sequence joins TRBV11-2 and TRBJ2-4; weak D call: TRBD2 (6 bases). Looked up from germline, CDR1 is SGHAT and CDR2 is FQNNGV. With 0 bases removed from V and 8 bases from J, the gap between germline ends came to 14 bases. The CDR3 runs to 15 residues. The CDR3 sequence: CASSLDGAWGDIQYF. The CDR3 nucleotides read TGTGCCAGCAGCTTAGATGGTGCTTGGGGGGACATTCAGTACTTC.

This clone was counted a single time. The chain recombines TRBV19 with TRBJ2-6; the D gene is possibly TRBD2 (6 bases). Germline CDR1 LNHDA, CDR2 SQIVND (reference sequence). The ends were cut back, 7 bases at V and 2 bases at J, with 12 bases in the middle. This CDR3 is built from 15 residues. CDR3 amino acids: CASKKREAGANVLTF. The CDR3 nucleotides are TGTGCCAGTAAGAAGAGGGAGGCTGGGGCCAACGTCCTGACTTTC. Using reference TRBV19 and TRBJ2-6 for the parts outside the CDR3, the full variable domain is DGGITQSPKYLFRKEGQNVTLSCEQNLNHDAMYWYRQDPGQGLRLIYYSQIVNDFQKGDIAEGYSVSREKKESFPLTVTSAQKNPTAFYLCASKKREAGANVLTFGAGSRLTVL.

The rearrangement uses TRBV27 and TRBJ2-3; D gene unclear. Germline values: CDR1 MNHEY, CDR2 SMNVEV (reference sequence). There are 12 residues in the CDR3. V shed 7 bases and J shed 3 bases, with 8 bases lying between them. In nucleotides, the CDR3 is TGTGCCAGCAAGCAAAGGACAGATACGCAGTATTTT. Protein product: CASKQRTDTQYF.

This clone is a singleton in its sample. CDR3 DNA sequence: TGTGCCAGCAGTGACAAGAATGGCGAGCAGTACTTC. Its protein is CASSDKNGEQYF. The chain carries TRBV6-1 and TRBJ2-7; D uncertain. The CDR3 consists of 12 residues. The V end lost 3 bases, the J end lost 6 bases, and 9 bases lay between the germline ends. The germline gives CDR1 MNHNS, CDR2 SASEGT.

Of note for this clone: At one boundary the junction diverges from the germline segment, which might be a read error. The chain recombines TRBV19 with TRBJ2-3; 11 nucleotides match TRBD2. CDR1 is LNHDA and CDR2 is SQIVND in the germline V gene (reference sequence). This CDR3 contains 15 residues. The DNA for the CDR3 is TGTGCCAGCAGTATAGCGGGGGGGAGCACAGATACGCAGTATTTT. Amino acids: CASSIAGGSTDTQYF. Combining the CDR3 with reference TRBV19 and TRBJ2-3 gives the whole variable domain DGGITQSPKYLFRKEGQNVTLSCEQNLNHDAMYWYRQDPGQGLRLIYYSQIVNDFQKGDIAEGYSVSREKKESFPLTVTSAQKNPTAFYLCASSIAGGSTDTQYFGPGTRLTVL.

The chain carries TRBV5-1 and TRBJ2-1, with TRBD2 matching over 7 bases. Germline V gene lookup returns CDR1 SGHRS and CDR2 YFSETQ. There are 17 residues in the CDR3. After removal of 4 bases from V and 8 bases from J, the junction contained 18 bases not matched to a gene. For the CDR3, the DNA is TGCGCCAGCAGCCGATCTAGGGCGGGGGATATCGTCGATGAGCAGTTCTTC. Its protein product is CASSRSRAGDIVDEQFF. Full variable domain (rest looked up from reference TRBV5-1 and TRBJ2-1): KAGVTQTPRYLIKTRGQQVTLSCSPISGHRSVSWYQQTPGQGLQFLFEYFSETQRNKGNFPGRFSGRQFSNSRSEMNVSTLELGDSALYLCASSRSRAGDIVDEQFFGPGTRLTVL.

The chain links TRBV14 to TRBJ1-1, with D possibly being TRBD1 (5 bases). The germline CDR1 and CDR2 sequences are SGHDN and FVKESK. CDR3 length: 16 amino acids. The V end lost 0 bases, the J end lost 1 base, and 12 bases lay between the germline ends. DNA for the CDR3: TGTGCCAGCAGCCAAGAGGGGACTAGGGGGAACACTGAAGCTTTCTTT. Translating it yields CASSQEGTRGNTEAFF.

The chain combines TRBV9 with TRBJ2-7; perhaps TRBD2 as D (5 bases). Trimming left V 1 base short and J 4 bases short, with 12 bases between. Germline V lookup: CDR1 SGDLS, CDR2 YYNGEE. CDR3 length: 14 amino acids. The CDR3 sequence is CASSVRPGVYEQYF. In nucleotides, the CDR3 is TGTGCCAGCAGCGTACGGCCCGGGGTGTACGAGCAGTACTTC. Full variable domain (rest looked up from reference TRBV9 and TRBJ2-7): DSGVTQTPKHLITATGQRVTLRCSPRSGDLSVYWYQQSLDQGLQFLIQYYNGEERAKGNILERFSAQQFPDLHSELNLSSLELGDSALYFCASSVRPGVYEQYFGPGTRLTVT.

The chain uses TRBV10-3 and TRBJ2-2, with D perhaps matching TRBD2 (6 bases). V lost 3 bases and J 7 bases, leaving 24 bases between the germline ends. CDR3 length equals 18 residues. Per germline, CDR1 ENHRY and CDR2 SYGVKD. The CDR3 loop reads CAISELGLATRGFGELFF. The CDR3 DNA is TGTGCCATCAGTGAACTGGGATTGGCCACCCGGGGGTTCGGGGAGCTGTTTTTT.

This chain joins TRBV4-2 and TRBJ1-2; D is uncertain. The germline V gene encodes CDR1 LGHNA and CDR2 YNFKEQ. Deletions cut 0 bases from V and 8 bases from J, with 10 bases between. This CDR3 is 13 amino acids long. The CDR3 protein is CASSQDGGGGYTF. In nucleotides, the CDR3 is TGTGCCAGCAGCCAAGATGGCGGAGGCGGCTACACCTTC.

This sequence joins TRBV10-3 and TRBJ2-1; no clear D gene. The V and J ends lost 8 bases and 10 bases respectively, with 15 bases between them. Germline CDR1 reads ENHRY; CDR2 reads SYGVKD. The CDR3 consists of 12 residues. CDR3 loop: CAIGQLSDEQFF. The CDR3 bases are TGTGCCATCGGTCAACTTTCAGACGAGCAGTTCTTC.

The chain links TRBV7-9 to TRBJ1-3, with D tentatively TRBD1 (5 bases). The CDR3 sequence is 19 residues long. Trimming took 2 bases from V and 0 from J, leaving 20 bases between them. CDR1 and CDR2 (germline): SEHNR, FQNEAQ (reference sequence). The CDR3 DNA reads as TGTGCCAGCAGCTTAATATCGAGGGGTTTGGTGGTCTCTGGAAACACCATATATTTT. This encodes CASSLISRGLVVSGNTIYF.

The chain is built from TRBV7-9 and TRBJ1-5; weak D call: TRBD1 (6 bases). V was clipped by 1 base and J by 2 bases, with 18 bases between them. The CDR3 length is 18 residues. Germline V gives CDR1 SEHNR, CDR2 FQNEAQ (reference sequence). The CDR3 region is CASSLDPRRGGGNQPQHF. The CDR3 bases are TGTGCCAGCAGCTTAGATCCGAGACGGGGGGGCGGCAATCAGCCCCAGCATTTT. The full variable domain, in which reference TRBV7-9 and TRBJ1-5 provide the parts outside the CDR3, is DTGVSQNPRHKITKRGQNVTFRCDPISEHNRLYWYRQTLGQGPEFLTYFQNEAQLEKSRLLSDRFSAERPKGSFSTLEIQRTEQGDSAMYLCASSLDPRRGGGNQPQHFGDGTRLSIL.

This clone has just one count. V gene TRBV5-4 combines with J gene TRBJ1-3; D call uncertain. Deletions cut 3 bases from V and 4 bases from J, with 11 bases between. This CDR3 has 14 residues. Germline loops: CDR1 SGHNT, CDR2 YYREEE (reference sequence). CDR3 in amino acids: CASSSSANGNTIYF. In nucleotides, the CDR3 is TGTGCCAGCAGCTCTTCCGCCAACGGAAACACCATATATTTT. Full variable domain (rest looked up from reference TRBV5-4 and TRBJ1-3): ETGVTQSPTHLIKTRGQQVTLRCSSQSGHNTVSWYQQALGQGPQFIFQYYREEENGRGNFPPRFSGLQFPNYSSELNVNALELDDSALYLCASSSSANGNTIYFGEGSWLTVV.

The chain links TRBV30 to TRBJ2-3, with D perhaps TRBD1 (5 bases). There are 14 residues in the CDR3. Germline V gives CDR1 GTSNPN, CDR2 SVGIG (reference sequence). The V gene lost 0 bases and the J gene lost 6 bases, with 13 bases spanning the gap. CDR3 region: CAWSVDSKMDTQYF. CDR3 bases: TGTGCCTGGAGTGTCGACAGTAAGATGGATACGCAGTATTTT.

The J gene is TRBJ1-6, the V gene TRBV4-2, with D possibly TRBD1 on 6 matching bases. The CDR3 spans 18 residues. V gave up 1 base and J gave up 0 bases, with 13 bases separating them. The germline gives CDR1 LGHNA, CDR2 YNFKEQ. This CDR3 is CASSQAGAGSSYNSPLHF. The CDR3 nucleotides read TGTGCCAGCAGCCAAGCGGGGGCAGGGAGCTCCTATAATTCACCCCTCCACTTT.

CDR3 residues: CASSIDSFDYYEQYF. The CDR3 nucleotides are TGTGCCAGTAGTATAGACAGCTTCGATTACTACGAGCAGTACTTC. The chain has TRBV19 and TRBJ2-7; D remains ambiguous. Looked up from germline, CDR1 is LNHDA and CDR2 is SQIVND (reference sequence). This CDR3 is 15 amino acids long. The germline V and J ends were trimmed by 0 bases and 3 bases, with 12 bases remaining between them.

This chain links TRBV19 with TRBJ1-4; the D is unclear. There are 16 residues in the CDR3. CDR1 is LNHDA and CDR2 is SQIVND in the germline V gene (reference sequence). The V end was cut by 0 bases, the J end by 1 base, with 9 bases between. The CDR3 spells CASSIDRGGTNEKLFF. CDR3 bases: TGTGCCAGTAGTATAGATCGAGGCGGAACTAATGAAAAACTGTTTTTT.

CDR3 bases: TGTGCCAGCAGTTTGGGTCCGGGAGAAGCTTTCTTT. This gives the protein CASSLGPGEAFF. V gene TRBV27 combines with J gene TRBJ1-1; D is unresolved. V was shortened by 3 bases and J by 8 bases, with 10 bases between the two germline ends. This CDR3 is 12 amino acids long. Germline V gives CDR1 MNHEY, CDR2 SMNVEV (reference sequence).